This T cell receptor (beta chain) emerged from a study of cytomegalovirus exposure and HLA in healthy donors. General study findings and limits: Earlier findings revealed that most TCR beta V segments proved productive either about 87% or about 30% of the time.

With 60 Vbeta and 13 Jbeta primers, the PCR was carried out. The method was immunoSEQ multiplex PCR; TCRdb's version includes in-frame clones alone and lacks a portion of them. Recorded here are around 110,000 clones; the top ten clones represent more than 3.5%. As regards this clone: The antigen is undetermined.

The CDR3 consists of 15 residues. Per germline, CDR1 SGHKS and CDR2 YYEKEE (reference sequence). Trimming removed 5 bases from V and 2 bases from J; junction bases left unmatched: 4. The rearrangement uses TRBV5-5 and TRBJ2-1; the match to TRBD2 covers 10 bases. The receptor comes from a young man in good health and CMV-seronegative. Input material: PBMCs. The chain's CDR3 is CASSLSGGTYNEQFF. Written as DNA, the CDR3 is TGTGCCAGCAGTCTTAGCGGGGGGACCTACAATGAGCAGTTCTTC.